Detailed here is one T cell receptor beta chain. Germline V CDR1 and CDR2: MDHEN, SYDVKM. The length of the CDR3 is 14 residues. V was shortened by 6 bases and J by 0 bases, with 12 bases between the two germline ends. The data were taken from a study of blood T cell repertoires in COVID-19. Profiled with immunoSEQ multiplex PCR; TCRdb holds only in-frame clones, not every one. The data contain 250,000 or so clones, about 91% of them singletons. This clonotype originated in a human donor in a cohort exposed to, infected with or recovered from COVID-19 (not recorded which). The donor label of this sample is uncertain. The specimen sequenced was PBMCs or T cells enriched from blood (not recorded which). V is TRBV28 and J is TRBJ2-7, with D perhaps TRBD1 (6 bases). This CDR3 reads CASRDRSSSYEQYF. The CDR3 DNA reads as TGTGCCAGCAGAGACAGGTCGAGCTCCTACGAGCAGTACTTC.